This entry lists 13 T cell receptor beta chains sequenced from one sample in a study of shared clonotypes between healthy human individuals. Produced via immunoSEQ multiplex PCR; TCRdb's table is partial and in-frame only. The data show millions of clones, 85% to 95% seen once. Sequencing was performed on naive CD4+ T cells sorted from blood. Subset specified: CD45RA+ positively selected. The receptors were gathered from a man between 18 and 35 years old in good health.

This sequence joins TRBV18 and TRBJ2-3; D not resolved. CDR3 size: 15 residues. CDR1 and CDR2 (germline): KGHSH, LQKENI. V dropped 1 base and J dropped 0 bases, with 8 bases sitting between them. The CDR3 region is CASSPLGPSTDTQYF. Here the CDR3 DNA reads TGTGCCAGCTCACCACTAGGGCCTAGCACAGATACGCAGTATTTT.

The chain joins TRBV7-9 to TRBJ2-7, with unresolved D. Germline CDR1 and CDR2: SEHNR and FQNEAQ (reference sequence). V was shortened by 2 bases and J by 2 bases, with 13 bases between the two germline ends. The CDR3 has 15 amino acids. The CDR3 bases are TGTGCCAGCAGCTTAAGTTGGCAGCAAACCTACGAGCAGTACTTC. It yields the protein CASSLSWQQTYEQYF.

This rearrangement joins TRBV6-1 to TRBJ2-5; 11 bases are shared with TRBD1. Germline V gene lookup returns CDR1 MNHNS and CDR2 SASEGT. With 7 bases clipped from V and 5 bases from J, the junction kept 9 bases outside the gene matches. This CDR3 is 15 amino acids long. The CDR3 nucleotides are TGTGCCAGCACCCCGATGGACAGGGGGCCGGAGACCCAGTACTTC. Amino acid sequence: CASTPMDRGPETQYF.

The chain recombines TRBV4-1 with TRBJ2-1; 12 positions match TRBD2. Germline trimming cut 2 bases from V and 6 bases from J; bases unmatched to any gene: 5. Germline CDR1 is MGHRA and CDR2 is YSYEKL. This CDR3 has 16 amino acids. CDR3 amino acids: CASSQLAGGPVNEQFF. CDR3 sequence (DNA): TGCGCCAGCAGCCAACTAGCGGGAGGGCCTGTCAATGAGCAGTTCTTC.

This chain connects TRBV9 to TRBJ1-4; possibly TRBD1 for D (5 bases). Germline assignment: CDR1 SGDLS and CDR2 YYNGEE. Deletions cut 3 bases from V and 4 bases from J, with 19 bases between. This CDR3 region has 17 residues. CDR3 bases: TGTGCCAGCAGCGCCTACCACAGCAGGGACTTTAATGAAAAACTGTTTTTT. Protein sequence: CASSAYHSRDFNEKLFF. The entire variable domain, with the rest obtained from reference TRBV9 and TRBJ1-4, is as follows: DSGVTQTPKHLITATGQRVTLRCSPRSGDLSVYWYQQSLDQGLQFLIQYYNGEERAKGNILERFSAQQFPDLHSELNLSSLELGDSALYFCASSAYHSRDFNEKLFFGSGTQLSVL.

For this clone: In the same sample, other DNA sequences code for this CDR3. The rearrangement uses TRBV18 and TRBJ1-2; D might be TRBD1 (5 bases). The CDR3 is 14 residues long. Germline V gene sequence: CDR1 KGHSH, CDR2 LQKENI. V was cut by 0 bases and J by 2 bases, with 7 bases left in between. The CDR3 is CASSPPGQNYGYTF. Written as DNA, the CDR3 is TGTGCCAGCTCACCACCGGGGCAGAACTATGGCTACACCTTC.

The V call is TRBV30, the J call TRBJ2-5; D remains ambiguous. Trimming removed 0 bases at V and 7 bases at J, with 12 bases between. Per the germline V gene, CDR1 is GTSNPN and CDR2 is SVGIG (reference sequence). This CDR3 comprises 13 residues. This CDR3 is CAWSVQTTLTQYF. The CDR3, as DNA: TGTGCCTGGAGTGTACAAACCACTCTGACCCAGTACTTC. Complete variable domain (other parts from reference TRBV30 and TRBJ2-5): SQTIHQWPATLVQPVGSPLSLECTVEGTSNPNLYWYRQAAGRGLQLLFYSVGIGQISSEVPQNLSASRPQDRQFILSSKKLLLSDSGFYLCAWSVQTTLTQYFGPGTRLLVL.

This sequence joins TRBV11-2 and TRBJ2-5; no firm D call. The DNA end favors TRBJ2-7, so the J call may be wrong. This CDR3 region has 14 residues. Per the germline V gene, CDR1 is SGHAT and CDR2 is FQNNGV. Here the CDR3 reads CASSPRVASYEQYF. In DNA form, the CDR3 reads TGTGCCAGCAGCCCAAGGGTCGCTTCTTACGAGCAGTACTTC.

The chain carries TRBV5-4 and TRBJ2-5; D is uncertain. Germline-derived CDR1 and CDR2 are SGHNT and YYREEE (reference sequence). The ends were cut back, 3 bases at V and 0 bases at J, with 9 bases in the middle. The length of the CDR3 is 14 residues. The CDR3 coding sequence is TGTGCCAGCAGCTCTGGCGCGTACCAAGAGACCCAGTACTTC. As protein: CASSSGAYQETQYF.

This sequence joins TRBV7-9 and TRBJ2-3, with no clear D. Germline CDR1 and CDR2: SEHNR and FQNEAQ (reference sequence). The V end lost 2 bases, the J end lost 2 bases, and 8 bases lay between the germline ends. This CDR3 has 14 residues. CDR3 residues: CASSLRLDTDTQYF. CDR3 bases: TGTGCCAGCAGCTTACGACTCGACACAGATACGCAGTATTTT.

Notes on this clone: A single base separates this from a much larger clone, so it may be a read error. Because it lacks the conserved phenylalanine or tryptophan at the end, this CDR3 is likely a read error. This sequence joins TRBV30 and TRBJ1-4; D remains unclear. The V and J ends lost 2 bases and 2 bases respectively, with 6 bases between them. This CDR3 is 13 amino acids long. The germline V gene encodes CDR1 GTSNPN and CDR2 SVGIG (reference sequence). The CDR3 loop is CAWSLGTNEKLFS. DNA of the CDR3: TGTGCCTGGAGTTTGGGGACTAATGAAAAACTGTTTTCT.

The gene calls are TRBV7-8 and TRBJ2-1; D might be TRBD2 (6 bases). V lost 8 bases, J lost 6 bases, and 11 bases lay in between. The CDR3 covers 12 residues. From germline, CDR1 is SGHVS and CDR2 FQNEAQ. In DNA form, the CDR3 reads TGTGCCAGCGGGCGGGGAGCCAATGAGCAGTTCTTC. It translates to CASGRGANEQFF.

The chain joins TRBV30 to TRBJ1-5; the D is unclear. V was cut by 2 bases and J by 4 bases, with 9 bases left in between. Germline lookup yields CDR1 GTSNPN and CDR2 SVGIG (reference sequence). CDR3 length: 13 amino acids. This chain's CDR3 is CAWSSGKNQPQHF. CDR3 coding DNA: TGTGCCTGGAGTTCGGGAAAAAATCAGCCCCAGCATTTT.